This T cell receptor (beta chain) was sequenced during a study of beta chain features in type 1 diabetes. Based on CD45RO/CCR7/CD25/CD127/CD95/CD27, CD4+ regulatory, stem cell-like memory, naive and central memory cells were sorted. As every portion of the isolated RNA was reverse transcribed, the sequencing read expressed TCRB transcripts. Using immunoSEQ multiplex PCR, the repertoire was profiled, and TCRdb retains in-frame clones only, with some absent. This sample has 130,000 to 150,000 clones, with roughly 10% found just once. V was clipped by 4 bases and J by 0 bases, with 12 bases between them. CDR1 is SGDLS and CDR2 is YYNGEE in the germline V gene. The CDR3 has 15 residues. General study findings and limits: The study found moderately but significantly shorter TCRB CDR3s in all four CD4+ subsets of Type 1 diabetes patients.

With respect to this clone: Its antigen remains unknown.

The J gene is TRBJ2-3, the V gene TRBV9; D is undetermined. This TCR was sampled from a man between 18 and 29 years old in good health. Sample: naive CD4+ T cells from blood. The CDR3 spells CASSTRRGSTDTQYF. The CDR3 DNA reads TGTGCCAGCAGCACACGGCGAGGTAGCACAGATACGCAGTATTTT.